Below, 26 T cell receptor beta chains from the same sample are listed, as sequenced in a study of long-term antiretroviral therapy in people with HIV (dated 2022 in TCRdb). The immunoSEQ hsTCRB v3.0 assay was used at survey level resolution to sequence the TRB variable region. Imported from immuneACCESS, the table was reduced by TCRdb to in-frame sequences with V and J called. These copies leave out some clones; in studies compared against another copy, an unresolved V gene accounts for under half, and the cause of the remainder is not known. This sample holds about 32,000 clones; 70% to 90% were observed only once. Approximately 10% of the sample is held by the ten biggest clonotypes. The sequences come from unsorted PBMCs, collected 2.2 years after starting antiretroviral therapy. The receptor source for this set is a man aged 18 to 30 with HIV.

The V call is TRBV2, the J call TRBJ1-6; 11 bases align to TRBD1. This CDR3 contains 17 residues. V dropped 6 bases and J dropped 7; count of bases not matched to a gene: 11. From germline, CDR1 is SNHLY and CDR2 FYNNEI. CDR3 coding DNA: TGTGCCAGCAGCGGAGCCGGACAGGGGGCGTTGAATTCACCCCTCCACTTT. Encoded protein: CASSGAGQGALNSPLHF.

This sequence joins TRBV6-9 and TRBJ2-5; TRBD2 matches 9 bases. Germline assignment: CDR1 MNHGY and CDR2 SVAAGI. V gave up 4 bases and J gave up 1 base; unmatched junction bases: 4. The CDR3 totals 15 residues. CDR3 loop: CASSLSSGVQETQYF. Here the CDR3 DNA reads TGTGCCAGCAGTTTATCTAGCGGGGTCCAAGAGACCCAGTACTTC.

V and J are TRBV28 and TRBJ2-7; D perhaps matches TRBD2 (5 bases). The V and J ends lost 6 bases and 2 bases respectively, with 17 bases between them. Germline V gene lookup returns CDR1 MDHEN and CDR2 SYDVKM. The CDR3 loop spans 15 amino acids. DNA for the CDR3: TGTGCCAGCAGCTTGGCGGGCGGTGGACCCTACGAGCAGTACTTC. Its translation is CASSLAGGGPYEQYF.

This chain connects TRBV7-9 to TRBJ2-1; D unclear. The CDR3 consists of 11 residues. Germline V gives CDR1 SEHNR, CDR2 FQNEAQ (reference sequence). The V and J ends lost 5 bases and 10 bases respectively, with 9 bases between them. In DNA form, the CDR3 reads TGTGCCAGCAGCCCACCCATCGAGCAGTTCTTC. This codes for CASSPPIEQFF. Full variable domain (remainder filled in from reference TRBV7-9 and TRBJ2-1): DTGVSQNPRHKITKRGQNVTFRCDPISEHNRLYWYRQTLGQGPEFLTYFQNEAQLEKSRLLSDRFSAERPKGSFSTLEIQRTEQGDSAMYLCASSPPIEQFFGPGTRLTVL.

The V and J genes are TRBV5-1 and TRBJ1-1; tentatively, D is TRBD1 (5 bases). V was shortened by 4 bases and J by 0 bases, with 13 bases between the two germline ends. CDR1 and CDR2 from the germline V gene are SGHRS and YFSETQ. This CDR3 has 15 residues. CDR3 sequence reads: CASSQTAQMNTEAFF. For the CDR3, the DNA is TGCGCCAGCAGCCAGACAGCTCAAATGAACACTGAAGCTTTCTTT.

V and J are TRBV6-1 and TRBJ1-2; D perhaps matches TRBD1 (6 bases). Germline assignment: CDR1 MNHNS and CDR2 SASEGT. Trimming removed 7 bases at V and 5 bases at J, with 14 bases between. There are 13 residues in the CDR3. CDR3 loop: CASKYRATYGYTF. CDR3 sequence (DNA): TGTGCCAGCAAGTACAGGGCCACTTATGGCTACACCTTC.

This clone was seen just once. V and J are TRBV12-5 and TRBJ2-1; 7 bases are shared with TRBD2. The CDR3 length is 17 residues. CDR1 LGHNT and CDR2 FRNRAP come from the germline V gene. V shed 6 bases, J shed 6 bases, and the junction held 17 bases outside the gene matches. The CDR3 reads CASGPERGSGRPNEQFF. The CDR3 coding sequence is TGTGCTAGTGGCCCCGAAAGGGGTAGCGGGCGACCCAATGAGCAGTTCTTC.

V usage is TRBV30 and J usage is TRBJ1-5; D is uncertain. The ends were cut back, 3 bases at V and 4 bases at J, with 10 bases in the middle. The CDR3 consists of 13 residues. Germline loops: CDR1 GTSNPN, CDR2 SVGIG (reference sequence). This CDR3 reads CAWRQDYNQPQHF. The DNA of the CDR3 is TGTGCCTGGAGGCAGGATTATAATCAGCCCCAGCATTTT. Variable domain in full (rest from reference TRBV30 and TRBJ1-5): SQTIHQWPATLVQPVGSPLSLECTVEGTSNPNLYWYRQAAGRGLQLLFYSVGIGQISSEVPQNLSASRPQDRQFILSSKKLLLSDSGFYLCAWRQDYNQPQHFGDGTRLSIL.

The V and J genes are TRBV5-1 and TRBJ2-2; 7 bases match TRBD2. V lost 0 bases to trimming and J lost 3 bases; unmatched junction nucleotides: 5. Per germline, CDR1 SGHRS and CDR2 YFSETQ. The CDR3 extends over 16 amino acids. In nucleotides, the CDR3 is TGCGCCAGCAGCTTGGCCTGGGCGGGGGACACCGGGGAGCTGTTTTTT. Translation gives CASSLAWAGDTGELFF.

V is TRBV23-1 and J is TRBJ2-1; D possibly corresponds to TRBD2 (6 bases). TRBV23-1 is an open reading frame, and its role is uncertain. The CDR3 has 16 amino acids. The V gene lost 2 bases and the J gene lost 8 bases, with 19 bases spanning the gap. CDR3 in amino acids: CASSQRNWEVFDEQFF. The DNA for the CDR3 is TGCGCCAGCAGTCAACGTAACTGGGAGGTGTTCGATGAGCAGTTCTTC.

The chain couples TRBV30 to TRBJ2-1; 14 bases agree with TRBD2. This CDR3 contains 14 residues. Germline V gene data show CDR1 as GTSNPN and CDR2 as SVGIG (reference sequence). J was trimmed by 5 bases and V by 6 bases; bases with no gene match: 3. DNA of the CDR3: TGTGCCTGCTGGGGACTAGCGGGAGACAATGAGCAGTTCTTC. It specifies CACWGLAGDNEQFF. The full variable domain, in which reference TRBV30 and TRBJ2-1 provide the parts outside the CDR3, is SQTIHQWPATLVQPVGSPLSLECTVEGTSNPNLYWYRQAAGRGLQLLFYSVGIGQISSEVPQNLSASRPQDRQFILSSKKLLLSDSGFYLCACWGLAGDNEQFFGPGTRLTVL.

The chain combines TRBV7-9 with TRBJ2-5; D is uncertain. The CDR3 runs to 14 residues. V lost 1 base to trimming and J lost 9 bases, with 15 bases between them. Germline lookup yields CDR1 SEHNR and CDR2 FQNEAQ (reference sequence). CDR3 sequence (DNA): TGTGCCAGCAGCTTAGAGAAAGACCCACTGGCCCAGTACTTC. Its protein is CASSLEKDPLAQYF.

The V and J genes are TRBV6-5 and TRBJ1-3, with unresolved D. From germline, CDR1 is MNHEY and CDR2 SVGAGI. This CDR3 comprises 11 residues. The CDR3 bases are TGTGAGGCTCGCTCTGGAAACACCATATATTTT. As protein: CEARSGNTIYF.

V is TRBV29-1 and J is TRBJ2-7, with D possibly being TRBD1 (5 bases). The V end was cut by 6 bases, the J end by 3 bases, with 15 bases between. CDR3 size: 13 residues. Germline CDR1 SQVTM, CDR2 ANQGSEA. The CDR3 protein is CSVGVGLGYEQYF. The DNA of the CDR3 is TGCAGCGTAGGGGTCGGCCTAGGCTACGAGCAGTACTTC.

The V and J genes are TRBV6-6 and TRBJ1-2; D call uncertain. This CDR3 has 14 amino acids. In germline, CDR1 is MNHNY, CDR2 SVGAGI (reference sequence). Trimming cost V 6 bases and J 8 bases, with 19 bases left between them. Written as DNA, the CDR3 is TGTGCCAGCAGGCCTACGCAGAGGGATTGGGGCTACACCTTC. Encoded protein: CASRPTQRDWGYTF.

The table lists this clone with a count of one. This chain uses TRBV11-2 with TRBJ2-1, with a weak D call TRBD1 (6 bases). V was cut by 0 bases and J by 6 bases, with 15 bases left in between. CDR1 and CDR2 from the germline V gene are SGHAT and FQNNGV. This CDR3 is 16 amino acids long. CDR3: CASSLDVGARGNEQFF. The CDR3 DNA follows: TGTGCCAGCAGCTTAGATGTGGGGGCCAGGGGCAATGAGCAGTTCTTC.

The chain is built from TRBV19 and TRBJ2-7; 9 bases align to TRBD1. This CDR3 spans 16 amino acids. After removal of 3 bases from V and 2 bases from J, the junction contained 8 bases not matched to a gene. Germline CDR1 LNHDA, CDR2 SQIVND (reference sequence). The CDR3 coding sequence is TGTGCCAGTAGTATTGGGACAGGGTTTACCCCCTACGAGCAGTACTTC. This translates into CASSIGTGFTPYEQYF.

The chain employs TRBV28 and TRBJ1-5; 7 bases map to TRBD1. This CDR3 contains 15 residues. V lost 4 bases, J lost 6 bases, and 9 bases stayed unmatched. Germline CDR1 MDHEN, CDR2 SYDVKM. CDR3 region: CASSSPQGVGQPQHF. The CDR3, as DNA: TGTGCCAGCAGTTCACCGCAGGGGGTCGGTCAGCCCCAGCATTTT.

The chain couples TRBV15 to TRBJ1-1; D gene unclear. Germline loops: CDR1 LNHNV, CDR2 YYDKDF (reference sequence). This CDR3 contains 13 residues. Trimming cost V 0 bases and J 7 bases, with 9 bases left between them. The CDR3 nucleotides read TGTGCCACCAGCAGAGATCGGGGATTTGAAGCTTTCTTT. The encoded protein is CATSRDRGFEAFF.

V gene TRBV9 combines with J gene TRBJ1-3, with a weak D call TRBD1 (5 bases). Germline V gene sequence: CDR1 SGDLS, CDR2 YYNGEE. Trimming stripped 4 bases from V and 0 bases from J, with 17 bases between. The CDR3 spans 17 residues. The CDR3 DNA reads TGTGCCAGCAGCCCATCGGCCGGGGCGAACTCTGGAAACACCATATATTTT. Its translation is CASSPSAGANSGNTIYF.

The rearrangement links TRBV29-1 to TRBJ1-2; 7 bases align to TRBD1. V gave up 5 bases and J gave up 7 bases; unmatched junction bases: 13. CDR1 and CDR2 (germline): SQVTM, ANQGSEA. The CDR3 covers 14 residues. This CDR3 is CSVPTDRDSFGYTF. CDR3 DNA: TGCAGCGTTCCAACAGACAGGGACTCTTTTGGCTACACCTTC.

This sequence joins TRBV6-1 and TRBJ1-2; 7 nucleotides agree with TRBD1. The CDR3 runs 13 residues. Germline trimming cut 5 bases from V and 4 bases from J; bases unmatched to any gene: 4. In germline, CDR1 is MNHNS, CDR2 SASEGT. The DNA for the CDR3 is TGTGCCAGCAGTTCGACAGGGCCCTATGGCTACACCTTC. Its translation: CASSSTGPYGYTF.

This clone was seen just once. V is TRBV7-9 and J is TRBJ2-2, with TRBD2 identical over 15 bases. This CDR3 comprises 17 residues. V was clipped by 5 bases and J by 7 bases; unmatched bases: 8. CDR1 and CDR2 from the germline V gene are SEHNR and FQNEAQ (reference sequence). CDR3 sequence: CASSPGLAGGPVGELFF. The CDR3 DNA reads TGTGCCAGCAGCCCCGGACTAGCGGGAGGGCCGGTCGGGGAGCTGTTTTTT.

The V and J genes are TRBV11-2 and TRBJ2-7; D is possibly TRBD2 (5 bases). CDR1 SGHAT and CDR2 FQNNGV come from the germline V gene. V lost 5 bases and J lost 3, with 14 bases in between. The CDR3 extends over 14 amino acids. CDR3 amino acids: CASSDRDWNYEQYF. As DNA, the CDR3 is TGTGCCAGCAGCGACCGGGATTGGAACTACGAGCAGTACTTC.

The rearrangement joins TRBV20-1 to TRBJ1-4; D gene ambiguous. This CDR3 contains 11 residues. The V end lost 6 bases, the J end lost 7 bases, and 9 bases lay between the germline ends. The germline gives CDR1 DFQATT, CDR2 SNEGSKA (reference sequence). CDR3 sequence: CSAYVGEKLFF. As DNA, the CDR3 is TGCAGTGCGTACGTAGGTGAAAAACTGTTTTTT.

The table lists this clone with a few counts. The chain carries TRBV19 and TRBJ1-3; D ambiguous. Trimming took off 3 bases at V and 2 bases at J, with 11 bases between the two ends. This CDR3 region has 15 residues. Germline V gene sequence: CDR1 LNHDA, CDR2 SQIVND (reference sequence). The chain's CDR3 is CASSMKVDAGNTIYF. The DNA of the CDR3 is TGTGCCAGTAGTATGAAGGTCGACGCTGGAAACACCATATATTTT.